This T cell receptor (beta chain) derives from a study of blood T cell repertoires in COVID-19. The CDR3 extends over 17 amino acids. The V gene end was trimmed by 3 bases and the J gene end by 0 bases; junction bases not matched to a gene: 7. Looked up from germline, CDR1 is WSHSY and CDR2 is SAAADI. Assay: immunoSEQ multiplex PCR; the TCRdb copy retains only in-frame clones and omits some. This table holds about 250,000 clones, about 88% found once. The rearrangement joins TRBV10-2 to TRBJ2-4; 8 positions match TRBD1. This TCR came from a middle-aged woman who had recovered from COVID-19. Specimen: peripheral blood. For the CDR3, the DNA is TGCGCCAGCAGTGACCTCGACAGGGGACCAGCCAAAAACATTCAGTACTTC. As protein: CASSDLDRGPAKNIQYF.